The clone carrying this T cell receptor beta chain was seen a handful of times. These data are taken from a study of blood T cell repertoires in COVID-19. Method: immunoSEQ multiplex PCR; TCRdb's copy keeps in-frame clones and lacks some. The sample consists of roughly 440,000 clones, around 89% of them appearing once. The V end lost 4 bases, the J end lost 2 bases, and 9 bases lay between the germline ends. Germline values: CDR1 MNHEY, CDR2 SMNVEV (reference sequence). The CDR3 extends over 13 amino acids. The material sequenced was peripheral blood. The chain links TRBV27 to TRBJ2-7, with unresolved D. The receptor was isolated from a woman between 45 and 65 years old with COVID-19, enrolled during active disease. The CDR3 nucleotides read TGTGCCAGCAGTTCCAGCGCTACCTACGAGCAGTACTTC. It translates to CASSSSATYEQYF.